This TCR beta chain was recovered during a study of cytomegalovirus exposure and HLA in healthy donors. Notes on the study in general: Per published reports, the classifier diagnosed cytomegalovirus status with high specificity and sensitivity. Later analysis identified 16,951 TCR beta sequences associated with HLA alleles, using a false discovery rate threshold of 0.05. Sequences of the TCR beta chain were said to predict the HLA-A and HLA-B alleles of most subjects accurately.

Use of 60 Vbeta and 13 Jbeta primers characterized the PCR. Assay used: immunoSEQ multiplex PCR; TCRdb lists only in-frame clones, some missing. The table has tens of thousands of clones, 79% seen once. On this clone: The antigen is not known.

The CDR3 covers 16 residues. Losses at the gene ends were 4 bases for V and 0 bases for J; bases not matched to a gene: 6. Germline-derived CDR1 and CDR2 are SGHNT and YYREEE (reference sequence). Sequenced: PBMCs. This chain uses TRBV5-4 with TRBJ2-1; 8 nucleotides align to TRBD1. The TCR sequence derives from a woman aged 40 to 50 in good health and CMV-seronegative. This chain's CDR3 is CASSPTGGGSYNEQFF. In DNA form, the CDR3 reads TGTGCCAGCAGCCCCACAGGGGGTGGCTCCTACAATGAGCAGTTCTTC.